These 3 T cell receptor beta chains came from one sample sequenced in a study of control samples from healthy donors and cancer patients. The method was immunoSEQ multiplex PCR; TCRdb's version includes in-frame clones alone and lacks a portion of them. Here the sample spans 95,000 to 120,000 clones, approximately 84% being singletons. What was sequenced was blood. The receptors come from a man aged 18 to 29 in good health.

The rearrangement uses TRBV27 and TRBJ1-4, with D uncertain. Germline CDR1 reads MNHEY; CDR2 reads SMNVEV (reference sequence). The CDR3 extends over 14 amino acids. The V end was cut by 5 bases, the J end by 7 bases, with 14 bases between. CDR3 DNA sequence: TGTGCCAGCAGTGCGGCCAGGTTTTTTGAAAAACTGTTTTTT. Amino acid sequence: CASSAARFFEKLFF. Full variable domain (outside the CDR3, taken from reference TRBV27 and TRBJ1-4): EAQVTQNPRYLITVTGKKLTVTCSQNMNHEYMSWYRQDPGLGLRQIYYSMNVEVTDKGDVPEGYKVSRKEKRNFPLILESPSPNQTSLYFCASSAARFFEKLFFGSGTQLSVL.

CDR3 coding DNA: TGCGCCAGCAGCCGCCCGGACGGAGAAAATGAAAAACTGTTTTTT. It specifies CASSRPDGENEKLFF. The chain links TRBV4-1 to TRBJ1-4; no clear D gene. Trimming removed 4 bases from V and 5 bases from J, with 14 bases in between. This CDR3 contains 15 residues. CDR1 is MGHRA and CDR2 is YSYEKL in the germline V gene.

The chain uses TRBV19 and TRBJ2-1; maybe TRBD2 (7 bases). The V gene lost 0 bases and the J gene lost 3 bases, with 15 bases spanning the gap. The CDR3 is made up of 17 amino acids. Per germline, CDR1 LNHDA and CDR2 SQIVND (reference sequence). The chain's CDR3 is CASSIDLPRGGYNEQFF. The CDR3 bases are TGTGCCAGTAGTATAGATCTGCCGAGGGGGGGCTACAATGAGCAGTTCTTC.